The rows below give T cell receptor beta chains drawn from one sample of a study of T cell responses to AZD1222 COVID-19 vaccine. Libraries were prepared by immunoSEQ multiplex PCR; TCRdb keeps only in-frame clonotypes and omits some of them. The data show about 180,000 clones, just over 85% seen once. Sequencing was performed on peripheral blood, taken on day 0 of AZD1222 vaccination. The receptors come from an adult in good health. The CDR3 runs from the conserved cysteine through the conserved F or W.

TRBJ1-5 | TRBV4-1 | CASSPSAGTGNQPQHF
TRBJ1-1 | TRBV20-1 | CSARGHLEAFF
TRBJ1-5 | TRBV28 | CASSDGTGGSNQPQHF
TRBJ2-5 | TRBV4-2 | CASSQGIAGAIQETQYF
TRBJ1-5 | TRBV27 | CASSYRSGKQPQHF
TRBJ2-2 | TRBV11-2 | CASSLRGGFGELFF
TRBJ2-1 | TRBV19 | CASSIFGLAGGPHLYNEQFF
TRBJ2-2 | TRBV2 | CASSVDIGELFF
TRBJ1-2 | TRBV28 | CASSLSGKVYGYTF
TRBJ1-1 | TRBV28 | CASSPQGKNTEAFF
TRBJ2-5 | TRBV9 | CASSGRTGGDETQYF
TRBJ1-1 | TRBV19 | CASSSLSNTEAFF
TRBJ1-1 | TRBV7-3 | CASSRQQMAFF
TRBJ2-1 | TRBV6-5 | CASCRGAYNEQFF
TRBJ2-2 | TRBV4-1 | CASSQEQGGTGELFF
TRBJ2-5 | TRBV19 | CASSIRETQYF
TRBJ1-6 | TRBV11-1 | CASSYRGDNSPLHF
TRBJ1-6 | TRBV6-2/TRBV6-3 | CASSYSFGQGNSPLHF
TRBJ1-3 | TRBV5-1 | CASSLPEQGSGNTIYF
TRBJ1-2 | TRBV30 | CAWGGLGDYGYTF
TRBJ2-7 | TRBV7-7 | CASSLFGTSEQYF
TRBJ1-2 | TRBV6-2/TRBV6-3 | CASSYTYRPENYGYTF
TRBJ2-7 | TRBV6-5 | CATLPAGGSWEQYF
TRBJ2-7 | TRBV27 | CASSPGGQPYEQYF
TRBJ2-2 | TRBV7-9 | CASSSGDLYTGELFF
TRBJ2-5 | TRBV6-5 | CASSRSGGEQTQYF
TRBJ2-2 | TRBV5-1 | CASSSGTGYTGELFF
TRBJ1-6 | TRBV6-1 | CASSEVDGDNSPLHF
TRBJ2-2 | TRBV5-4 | CASRDGRANTGELFF
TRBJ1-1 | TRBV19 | CASSIVLGRGKNTEAFF
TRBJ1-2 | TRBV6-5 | CASFSGRINYGYTF
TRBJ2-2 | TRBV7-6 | CASSLRLAGGPVSAGELFF
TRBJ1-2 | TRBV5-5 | CASSLEAGSTYGYTF
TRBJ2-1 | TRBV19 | CASSIRGETRYNEQFF
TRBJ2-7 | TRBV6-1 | CASSETGKFPYEQYF
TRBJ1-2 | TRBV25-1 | CASSEGEDAYGYTF
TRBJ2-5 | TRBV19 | CASSIPYQETQYF
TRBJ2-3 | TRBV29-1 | CSADGVGTQYF
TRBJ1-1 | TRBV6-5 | CASSYNRGAGEAFF
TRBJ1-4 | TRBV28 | CASNGGGAVQREKLFF
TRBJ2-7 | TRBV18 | CASSPLTGVSYEQYF
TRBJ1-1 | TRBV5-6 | CASSYKEYTEAFF
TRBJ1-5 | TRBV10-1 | CASSESSRDQPQHF
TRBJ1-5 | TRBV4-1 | CASSQQWGLNQPQHF
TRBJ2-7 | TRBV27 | CASSLSRGGYVQYF
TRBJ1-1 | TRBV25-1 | CASSESHGTSEAFF
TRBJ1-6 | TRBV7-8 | CASGGIDSPLHF
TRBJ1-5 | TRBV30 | CAWSPQGNQPQHF
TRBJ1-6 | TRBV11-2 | CASSSGTAVSPLHF
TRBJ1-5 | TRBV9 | CASAPGVSNQPQHF
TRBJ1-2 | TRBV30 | CAWSEVTGKYGYTF
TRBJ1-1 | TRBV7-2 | CASSLARWVEAFF
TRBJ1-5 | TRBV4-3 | CASSQEGGTNQPQHF
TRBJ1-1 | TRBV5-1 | CASKEAGPVNTEAFF
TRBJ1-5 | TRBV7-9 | CASSLGRGSVTNQPQHF